The source of this T cell receptor (beta chain) is a study of cytomegalovirus exposure and HLA in healthy donors. General study results and limits: Specificity for CMV antigens was confirmed in vitro for a few of the CMV-associated chains. Most TCR sequences proved rare, with some public TCRs found in many donors. Most TCR beta V segments were productive about 90% or about 30% of the time in an earlier analysis.

Primers included in the PCR were 60 Vbeta and 13 Jbeta primers. Repertoires were generated with immunoSEQ multiplex PCR, while TCRdb's copy carries only in-frame clones and drops some. The table has about 150,000 clones, over 60% seen once. This clone was detected only a few times. Its antigen is not known. CDR3 length equals 12 residues. The germline V gene has CDR1 SNHLY and CDR2 FYNNEI. V lost 7 bases and J lost 10; bases outside the gene matches: 9. Sequences were obtained from PBMCs. This clonotype was obtained from a woman aged 40 to 50 in good health and CMV-seronegative. The genes are TRBV2 and TRBJ1-1; 7 bases are shared with TRBD1. The CDR3: CASTRQGTLAFF. CDR3 bases: TGTGCCAGCACTCGACAGGGCACGTTAGCTTTCTTT.